The rows below give T cell receptor beta chains drawn from one sample of a study of beta chain features in type 1 diabetes. Profiled with immunoSEQ multiplex PCR; TCRdb holds only in-frame clones, not every one. The sample yields fewer than 450,000 clones, roughly 14% seen once. Sequencing input: naive CD4+ T cells from blood. Receptor source: a woman under 30 with type 1 diabetes. The CDR3 runs from the conserved cysteine through the conserved F or W. D genes are given only for firm matches. Clone size appears in some rows only: once, few, many, or a class for an expanded clone.

clone_size	v_call	d_call	j_call	cdr3_nt	cdr3_aa
few	TRBV29-1	NA	TRBJ2-1	TGCAGCGTTGCTATCTTAAGCTCCTACAATGAGCAGTTCTTC	CSVAILSSYNEQFF
NA	TRBV11-2	TRBD1	TRBJ2-5	TGTGCCAGCAGCACCGACAGGGGGGGAGAGACCCAGTACTTC	CASSTDRGGETQYF
NA	TRBV7-2	NA	TRBJ2-3	TGTGCCAGCCGGCGGGTAAGCACAGATACGCAGTATTTT	CASRRVSTDTQYF
NA	TRBV30	NA	TRBJ2-5	TGTGCCTGGAGTGTCCTCAGCCAAGAGACCCAGTACTTC	CAWSVLSQETQYF
NA	TRBV27	TRBD1	TRBJ2-6	TGTGCCAGCAGTTTCCTCCGGGACAGCGATCCCTCTGGGGCCAACGTCCTGACTTTC	CASSFLRDSDPSGANVLTF
NA	TRBV29-1	NA	TRBJ1-1	TGCAGCGTTGGAGACAGCACTGAAGCTTTCTTT	CSVGDSTEAFF
few	TRBV21-1	NA	TRBJ2-2	TGTGCCAGCAGCAGATACGGGACTAGTTTTGCCGGGGAGCTGTTTTTT	CASSRYGTSFAGELFF
NA	TRBV6-5	NA	TRBJ2-3	TGTGCCAGCAGTTACTCGAGGCTTTATACGCGGTATTTT	CASSYSRLYTRYF
NA	TRBV28	NA	TRBJ2-3	TGTGCCAGCAGTTCAGAGGGAACAGATACGCAGTATTTT	CASSSEGTDTQYF
NA	TRBV9	NA	TRBJ2-3	TGTGCCAGCAGCGTAGGCGGGCCCCGCACAGATACGCAGTATTTT	CASSVGGPRTDTQYF
NA	TRBV4-1	TRBD2	TRBJ2-3	TGCGCCAGCAGCCAAGGAGTCGCCGGACTAGCGGGAGGCGGTAGGCAGTATTTT	CASSQGVAGLAGGGRQYF